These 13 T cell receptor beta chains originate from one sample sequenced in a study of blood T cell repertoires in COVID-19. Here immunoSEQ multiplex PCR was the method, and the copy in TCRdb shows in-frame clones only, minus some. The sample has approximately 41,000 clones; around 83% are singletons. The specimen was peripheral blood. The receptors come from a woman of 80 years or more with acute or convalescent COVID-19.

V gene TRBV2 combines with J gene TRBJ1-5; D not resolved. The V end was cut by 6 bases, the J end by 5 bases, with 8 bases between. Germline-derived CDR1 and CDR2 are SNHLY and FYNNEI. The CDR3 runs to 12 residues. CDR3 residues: CASRLGDQPQHF. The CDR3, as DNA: TGTGCCAGCAGGCTCGGGGATCAGCCCCAGCATTTT. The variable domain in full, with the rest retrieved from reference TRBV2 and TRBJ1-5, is EPEVTQTPSHQVTQMGQEVILRCVPISNHLYFYWYRQILGQKVEFLVSFYNNEISEKSEIFDDQFSVERPDGSNFTLKIRSTKLEDSAMYFCASRLGDQPQHFGDGTRLSIL.

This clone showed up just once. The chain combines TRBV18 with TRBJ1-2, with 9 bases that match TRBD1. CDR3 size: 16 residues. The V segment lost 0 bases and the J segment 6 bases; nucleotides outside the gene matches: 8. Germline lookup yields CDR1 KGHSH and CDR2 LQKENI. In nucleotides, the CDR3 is TGTGCCAGCTCACCACCGGGACAGGGCCCCGGAAATGGCTACACCTTC. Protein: CASSPPGQGPGNGYTF.

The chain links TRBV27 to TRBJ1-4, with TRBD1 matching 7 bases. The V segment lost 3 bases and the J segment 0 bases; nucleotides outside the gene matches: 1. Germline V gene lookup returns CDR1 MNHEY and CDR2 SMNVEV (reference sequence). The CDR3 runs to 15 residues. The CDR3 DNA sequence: TGTGCCAGCAGTTTGGGGACAGCAACTAATGAAAAACTGTTTTTT. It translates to CASSLGTATNEKLFF.

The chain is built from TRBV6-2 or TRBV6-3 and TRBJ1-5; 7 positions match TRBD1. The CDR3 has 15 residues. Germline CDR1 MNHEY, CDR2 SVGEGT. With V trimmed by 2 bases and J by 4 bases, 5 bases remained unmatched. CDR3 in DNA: TGTGCCAGCAGTTACGCGATGGGACAGAATCAGCCCCAGCATTTT. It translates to CASSYAMGQNQPQHF.

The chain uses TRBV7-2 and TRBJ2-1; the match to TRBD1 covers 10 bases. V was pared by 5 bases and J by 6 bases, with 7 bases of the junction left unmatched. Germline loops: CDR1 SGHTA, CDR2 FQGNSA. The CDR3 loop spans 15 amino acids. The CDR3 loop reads CASSQGQGRSNEQFF. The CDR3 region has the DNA TGTGCCAGCAGCCAGGGACAGGGGCGATCCAATGAGCAGTTCTTC.

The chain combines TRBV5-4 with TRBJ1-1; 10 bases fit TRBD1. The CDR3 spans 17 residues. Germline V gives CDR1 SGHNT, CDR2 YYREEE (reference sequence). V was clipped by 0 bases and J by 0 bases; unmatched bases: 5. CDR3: CASSLGGTGEMNTEAFF. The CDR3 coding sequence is TGTGCCAGCAGCTTGGGAGGGACAGGGGAGATGAACACTGAAGCTTTCTTT.

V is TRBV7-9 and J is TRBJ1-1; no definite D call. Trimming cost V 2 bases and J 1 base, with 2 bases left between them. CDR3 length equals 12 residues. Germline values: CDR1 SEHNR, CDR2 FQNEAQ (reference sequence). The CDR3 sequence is CASSLQNTEAFF. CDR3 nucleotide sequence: TGTGCCAGCAGCTTACAGAACACTGAAGCTTTCTTT.

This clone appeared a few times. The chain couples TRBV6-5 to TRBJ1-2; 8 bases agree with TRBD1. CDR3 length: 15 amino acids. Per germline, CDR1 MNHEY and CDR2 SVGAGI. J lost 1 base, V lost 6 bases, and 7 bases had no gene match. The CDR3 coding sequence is TGTGCCAGCAGCCGCGGACAGGGCAATAACTATGGCTACACCTTC. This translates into CASSRGQGNNYGYTF.

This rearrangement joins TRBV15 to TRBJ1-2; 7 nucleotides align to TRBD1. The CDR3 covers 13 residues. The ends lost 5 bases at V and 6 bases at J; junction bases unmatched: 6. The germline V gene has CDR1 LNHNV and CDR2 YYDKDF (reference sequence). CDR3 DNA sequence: TGTGCCACCAGCTTCTCGACAGGGAATGGCTACACCTTC. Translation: CATSFSTGNGYTF.

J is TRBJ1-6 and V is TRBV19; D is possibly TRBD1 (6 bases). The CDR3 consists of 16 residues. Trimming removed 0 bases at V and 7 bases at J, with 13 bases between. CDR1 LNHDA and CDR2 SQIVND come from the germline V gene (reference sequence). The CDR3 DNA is TGTGCCAGTAGTATAGATGGCAGGGGAAACAATTCACCCCTCCACTTT. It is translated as CASSIDGRGNNSPLHF.

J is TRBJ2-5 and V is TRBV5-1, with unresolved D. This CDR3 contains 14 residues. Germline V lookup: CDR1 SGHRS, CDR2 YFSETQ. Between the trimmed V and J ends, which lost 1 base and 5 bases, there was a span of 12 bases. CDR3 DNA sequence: TGCGCCAGCAGCTTGACTGATACTCTGGAGACCCAGTACTTC. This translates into CASSLTDTLETQYF.

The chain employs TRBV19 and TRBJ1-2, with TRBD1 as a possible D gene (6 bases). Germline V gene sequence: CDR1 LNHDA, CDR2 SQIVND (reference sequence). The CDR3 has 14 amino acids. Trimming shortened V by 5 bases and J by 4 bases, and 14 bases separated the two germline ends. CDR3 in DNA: TGTGCCAGTAGTTACCCGGACAGAATCTATGGCTACACCTTC. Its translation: CASSYPDRIYGYTF.

The CDR3 nucleotides are TGTGCCAGTGCTGACAGGGAGTGGCCAGATACGCAGTATTTT. It specifies CASADREWPDTQYF. This rearrangement joins TRBV19 to TRBJ2-3, with 7 bases fitting TRBD1. V lost 8 bases, J lost 4 bases, and 9 bases stayed unmatched. The V gene's germline CDR1 is LNHDA and CDR2 SQIVND (reference sequence). This CDR3 region has 14 residues.